This section outlines one TCR beta chain sequence together with its context. The antigen remains unidentified. This specimen comes from a study of T cell repertoires and HLA-DP antigens. Study context: Pre-culture CD4+ samples used about 1.1 ug DNA versus 200 to 250 ng for CD137+CD4+ sorts.

Amplification used primers for 54 TRBV and 13 TRBJ segments. Profiled with immunoSEQ multiplex PCR; TCRdb holds only in-frame clones, not every one. The data show 90,000 to 130,000 clones, with about 92% seen just once and about 0.27% held by the top ten. Germline CDR1 and CDR2: SQVTM and ANQGSEA. Trimming took 7 bases from V and 4 from J, leaving 10 bases between them. The CDR3 has 11 amino acids. V is TRBV29-1 and J is TRBJ1-2; D uncertain. The specimen sequenced was CD4+ T cells from PBMCs. This clonotype was sampled from a woman between 18 and 30 years old in good health and CMV-seronegative. In DNA form, the CDR3 reads TGCAGCGCCGGAGGAAGCTATGGCTACACCTTC. This sequence encodes CSAGGSYGYTF. The variable domain in full, completed from reference TRBV29-1 and TRBJ1-2, reads SAVISQKPSRDICQRGTSLTIQCQVDSQVTMMFWYRQQPGQSLTLIATANQGSEATYESGFVIDKFPISRPNLTFSTLTVSNMSPEDSSIYLCSAGGSYGYTFGSGTRLTVV.